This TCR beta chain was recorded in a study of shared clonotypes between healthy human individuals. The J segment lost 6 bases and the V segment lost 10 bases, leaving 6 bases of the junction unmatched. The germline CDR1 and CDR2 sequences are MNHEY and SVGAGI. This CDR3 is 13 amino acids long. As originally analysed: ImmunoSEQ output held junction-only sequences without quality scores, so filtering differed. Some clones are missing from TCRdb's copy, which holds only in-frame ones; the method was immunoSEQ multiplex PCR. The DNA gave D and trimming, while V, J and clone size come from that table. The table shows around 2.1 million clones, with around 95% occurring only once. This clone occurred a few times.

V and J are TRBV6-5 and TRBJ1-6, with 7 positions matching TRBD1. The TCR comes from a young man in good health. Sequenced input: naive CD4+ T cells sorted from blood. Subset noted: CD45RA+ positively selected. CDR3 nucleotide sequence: TGTGCCACCAGACAGGGTGTTAATTCACCCCTCCACTTT. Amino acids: CATRQGVNSPLHF.